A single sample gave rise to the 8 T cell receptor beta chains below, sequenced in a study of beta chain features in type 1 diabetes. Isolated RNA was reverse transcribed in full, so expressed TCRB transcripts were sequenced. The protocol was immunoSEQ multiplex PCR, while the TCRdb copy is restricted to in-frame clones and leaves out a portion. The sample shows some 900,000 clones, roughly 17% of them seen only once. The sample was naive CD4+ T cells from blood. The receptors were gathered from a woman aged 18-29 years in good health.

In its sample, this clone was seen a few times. The CDR3 region is CSAVREETQYF. The CDR3 DNA follows: TGCAGTGCTGTCAGGGAAGAGACCCAGTACTTC. This chain links TRBV20-1 with TRBJ2-5, with D maybe TRBD1 (5 bases). The CDR3 length is 11 residues. The V gene lost 5 bases and the J gene lost 3 bases, with 7 bases spanning the gap. The V gene's germline CDR1 is DFQATT and CDR2 SNEGSKA (reference sequence).

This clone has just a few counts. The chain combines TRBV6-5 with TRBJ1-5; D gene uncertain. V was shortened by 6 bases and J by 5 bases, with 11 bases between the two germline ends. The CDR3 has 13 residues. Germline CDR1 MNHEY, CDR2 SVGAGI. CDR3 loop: CASSSTPHQPQHF. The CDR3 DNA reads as TGTGCCAGCAGCTCGACCCCGCATCAGCCCCAGCATTTT.

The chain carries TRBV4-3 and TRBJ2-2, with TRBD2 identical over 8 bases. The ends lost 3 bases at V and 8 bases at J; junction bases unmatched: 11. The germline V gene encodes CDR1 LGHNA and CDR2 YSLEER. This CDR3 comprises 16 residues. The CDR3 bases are TGCGCCAGCAGCCAGTTCCTGACTAGCGCCCCTGGGGAGCTGTTTTTT. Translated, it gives CASSQFLTSAPGELFF.

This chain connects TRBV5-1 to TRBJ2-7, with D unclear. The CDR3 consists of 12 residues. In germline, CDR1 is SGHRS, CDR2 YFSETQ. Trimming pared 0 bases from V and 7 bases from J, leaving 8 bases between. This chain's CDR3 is CASSLVGWEQYF. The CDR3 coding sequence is TGCGCCAGCAGCTTGGTAGGCTGGGAGCAGTACTTC.

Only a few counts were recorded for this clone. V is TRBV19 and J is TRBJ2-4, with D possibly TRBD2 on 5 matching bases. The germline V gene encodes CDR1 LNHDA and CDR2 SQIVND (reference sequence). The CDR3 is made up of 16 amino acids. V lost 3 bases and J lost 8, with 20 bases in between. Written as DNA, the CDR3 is TGTGCCAGTAGTATCCCGAGACCCGAGGGTAGGGACATTCAGTACTTC. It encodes CASSIPRPEGRDIQYF.

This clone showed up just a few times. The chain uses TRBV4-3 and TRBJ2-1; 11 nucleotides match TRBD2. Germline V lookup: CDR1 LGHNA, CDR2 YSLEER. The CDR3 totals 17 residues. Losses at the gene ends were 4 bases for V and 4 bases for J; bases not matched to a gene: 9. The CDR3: CASSRILAGATYNEQFF. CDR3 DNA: TGCGCCAGCAGCCGAATACTAGCGGGGGCCACGTACAATGAGCAGTTCTTC.

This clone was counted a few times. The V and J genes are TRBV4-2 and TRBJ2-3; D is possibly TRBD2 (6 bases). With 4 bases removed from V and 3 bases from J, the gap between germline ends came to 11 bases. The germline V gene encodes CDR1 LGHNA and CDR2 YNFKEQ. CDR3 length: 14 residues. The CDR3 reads CASSLGSGTDTQYF. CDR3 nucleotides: TGTGCCAGCAGCCTGGGGAGCGGGACAGATACGCAGTATTTT.

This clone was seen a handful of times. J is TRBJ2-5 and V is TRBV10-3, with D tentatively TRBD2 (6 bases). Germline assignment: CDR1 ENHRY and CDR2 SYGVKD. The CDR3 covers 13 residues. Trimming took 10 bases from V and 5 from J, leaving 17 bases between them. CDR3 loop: CATTGLSVETQYF. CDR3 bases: TGTGCCACCACGGGACTGTCGGTGGAGACCCAGTACTTC.